The rows below give T cell receptor beta chains drawn from one sample of a study of graft-versus-host responses after intestinal transplantation. Their cognate antigens are unknown. Repertoires were generated with immunoSEQ multiplex PCR, while TCRdb's copy carries only in-frame clones and drops some. The sample consists of 84,000 or so clones, 92% of them appearing once. Sequencing was performed on unstimulated CD4+ T cells sorted from spleen or lymph node cells, taken before intestinal transplant. These receptors were obtained from a human donor who received an intestinal transplant. Each CDR3 is given with its conserved first and last residue. A D gene is named only where the DNA matches it firmly. Clone size appears in some rows only: once, few, many, or a class for an expanded clone.

d_call,clone_size,j_call,v_call,cdr3_nt,cdr3_aa
TRBD1,-,TRBJ2-7,TRBV15,TGTGCCACCAGCAGATCACAGGGGGAGAAATACGAGCAGTACTTC,CATSRSQGEKYEQYF
TRBD1,-,TRBJ2-5,TRBV27,TGTGCCAGCAGTTTATCCCCGCGAATTGTAACAGGGGGCGGCCAAGAGACCCAGTACTTC,CASSLSPRIVTGGGQETQYF
TRBD1,-,TRBJ2-3,TRBV30,TGTGCCTGGAGTGTACGGTTGGACAGGGGGTATGTAGATACGCAGTATTTT,CAWSVRLDRGYVDTQYF
-,-,TRBJ2-2,TRBV7-2,TGTGCCAGCAGCGGCACCGGGGAGCTGTTTTTT,CASSGTGELFF
-,-,TRBJ1-2,TRBV7-2,TGTGCCAGCAGCCCCCGAGGGCAGGGGTTCTATGGCTACACCTTC,CASSPRGQGFYGYTF
TRBD2,-,TRBJ2-7,TRBV10-3,TGTGCCATCAGTGCCGCCGGGACTAGCGGGAGTAGCGAGCAGTACTTC,CAISAAGTSGSSEQYF
TRBD1,-,TRBJ1-5,TRBV5-6,TGTGCCAGCAGCTTGAGGACAGGGGGATTGGTAGTACAGCCCCAGCATTTT,CASSLRTGGLVVQPQHF
-,-,TRBJ2-7,TRBV2,TGTGCCAGCAGGGAAATAGCCTCCTACGAGCAGTACTTC,CASREIASYEQYF
-,-,TRBJ2-1,TRBV7-2,TGTGCCAGCAGCTCCGCTAGGGTCTATGAGCAGTTCTTC,CASSSARVYEQFF
-,once,TRBJ2-5,TRBV6-6,TGTGCCAGCAGATCTGGGGGGATGGAGACCCAGTACTTC,CASRSGGMETQYF
-,-,TRBJ2-7,TRBV7-9,TGTGCCAGCAAACTGGCTGGCAGCGGCTCCTACGAGCAGTACTTC,CASKLAGSGSYEQYF
TRBD2,-,TRBJ2-2,TRBV19,TGTGCCAGTGGGGGGGAGGGAAGGGGTCGCTTAACCGGGGAGCTGTTTTTT,CASGGEGRGRLTGELFF
-,-,TRBJ2-5,TRBV11-2,TGTGCCAGCAGCTTAGCGGCAGGGTACCAAGAGACCCAGTACTTC,CASSLAAGYQETQYF
-,-,TRBJ1-1,TRBV5-6,TGTGCCAGCAGCTTTGGGGTGGGGGGCACTGAAGCTTTCTTT,CASSFGVGGTEAFF